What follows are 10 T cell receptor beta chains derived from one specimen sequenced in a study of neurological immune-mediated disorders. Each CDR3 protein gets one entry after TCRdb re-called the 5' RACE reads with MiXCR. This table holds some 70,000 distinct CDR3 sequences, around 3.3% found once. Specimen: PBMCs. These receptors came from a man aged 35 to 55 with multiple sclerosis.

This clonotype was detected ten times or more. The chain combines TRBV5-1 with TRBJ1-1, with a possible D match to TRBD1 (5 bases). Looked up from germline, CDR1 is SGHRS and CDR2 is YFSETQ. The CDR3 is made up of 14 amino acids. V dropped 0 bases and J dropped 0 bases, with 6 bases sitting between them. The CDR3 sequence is CASSLGDVNTEAFF. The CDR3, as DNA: TGCGCCAGCAGCTTGGGGGACGTGAACACTGAAGCTTTCTTT.

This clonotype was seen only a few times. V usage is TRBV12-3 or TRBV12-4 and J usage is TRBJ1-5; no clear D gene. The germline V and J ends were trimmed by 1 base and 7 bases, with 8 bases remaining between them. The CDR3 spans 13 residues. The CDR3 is CASSLEGRQPQHF. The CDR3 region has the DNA TGTGCCAGCAGTTTAGAAGGGCGACAGCCCCAGCATTTT.

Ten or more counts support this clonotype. The CDR3 region is CSGTDGSTNEKLFF. In nucleotides, the CDR3 is TGCAGTGGTACAGACGGATCAACTAATGAAAAACTGTTTTTT. The chain has TRBV20-1 and TRBJ1-4; no reliable D call. CDR3 size: 14 residues. Germline CDR1 and CDR2: DFQATT and SNEGSKA (reference sequence). The ends were cut back, 7 bases at V and 0 bases at J, with 12 bases in the middle.

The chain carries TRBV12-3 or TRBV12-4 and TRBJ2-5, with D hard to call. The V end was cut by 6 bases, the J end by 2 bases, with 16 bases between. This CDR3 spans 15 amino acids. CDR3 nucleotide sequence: TGTGCCAGCAGCTCCATCCAGACAAGGCAAGAGACCCAGTACTTC. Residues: CASSSIQTRQETQYF.

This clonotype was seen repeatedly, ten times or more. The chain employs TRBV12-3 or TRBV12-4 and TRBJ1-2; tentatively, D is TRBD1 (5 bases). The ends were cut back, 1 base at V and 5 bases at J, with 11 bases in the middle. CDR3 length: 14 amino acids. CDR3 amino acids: CASSLGIREYGYTF. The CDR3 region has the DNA TGTGCCAGCAGTTTAGGAATCAGGGAATATGGCTACACCTTC.

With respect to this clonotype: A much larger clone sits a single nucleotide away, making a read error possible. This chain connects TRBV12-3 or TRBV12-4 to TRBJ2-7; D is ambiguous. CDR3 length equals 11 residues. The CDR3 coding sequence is TGTGACAGCAGTTCGTTATACGAGCAGTACTTC. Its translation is CDSSSLYEQYF.

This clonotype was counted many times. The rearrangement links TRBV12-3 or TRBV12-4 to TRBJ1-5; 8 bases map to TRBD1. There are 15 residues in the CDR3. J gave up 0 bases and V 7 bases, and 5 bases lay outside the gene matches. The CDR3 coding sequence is TGTGCCAGCACCAGGGACAGGAATAGCAATCAGCCCCAGCATTTT. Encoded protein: CASTRDRNSNQPQHF.

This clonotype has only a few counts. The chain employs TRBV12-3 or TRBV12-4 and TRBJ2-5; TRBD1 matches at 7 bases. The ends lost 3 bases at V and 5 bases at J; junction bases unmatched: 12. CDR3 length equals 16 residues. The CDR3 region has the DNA TGTGCCAGCAGTTTTGAGTTGAGGGGGCCGGGGGAGACCCAGTACTTC. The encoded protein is CASSFELRGPGETQYF.

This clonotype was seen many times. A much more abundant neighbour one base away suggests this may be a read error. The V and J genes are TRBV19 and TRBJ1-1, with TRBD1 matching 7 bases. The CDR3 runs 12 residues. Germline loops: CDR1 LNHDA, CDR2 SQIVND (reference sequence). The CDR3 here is CDSSFNRGSAFF. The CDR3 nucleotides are TGTGACAGTAGTTTTAACAGGGGTTCAGCTTTCTTT.

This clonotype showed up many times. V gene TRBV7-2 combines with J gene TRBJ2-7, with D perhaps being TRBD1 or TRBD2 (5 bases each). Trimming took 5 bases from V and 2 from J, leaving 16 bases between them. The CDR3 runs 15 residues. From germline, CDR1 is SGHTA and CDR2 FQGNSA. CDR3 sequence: CASSLTRDRPYEQYF. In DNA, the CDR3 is TGTGCCAGCAGCCTTACCCGGGACCGACCCTACGAGCAGTACTTC.